The 29 T cell receptor beta chains reported below all come from one sample, sequenced in a study of shared clonotypes between healthy human individuals. Some clones are missing from TCRdb's copy, which holds only in-frame ones; the method was immunoSEQ multiplex PCR. Found here are about 2.3 million clones, more than 85% of them singletons; the top ten hold under 0.45%. Specimen: naive CD4+ T cells from PBMCs. The subset here: CD45RA+ positively selected. The receptors stem from a man younger than 35 in good health. Some clones in this sample may be carry-over from other donors' samples.

The rearrangement joins TRBV27 to TRBJ1-1; maybe TRBD1 (6 bases). Germline V gene lookup returns CDR1 MNHEY and CDR2 SMNVEV (reference sequence). V gave up 5 bases and J gave up 3 bases, with 16 bases separating them. The CDR3 extends over 15 amino acids. The CDR3 spells CASSTKGVGDTEAFF. The DNA of the CDR3 is TGTGCCAGCAGTACGAAGGGGGTAGGAGACACTGAAGCTTTCTTT.

Only one count was recorded for this clone. The genes are TRBV2 and TRBJ2-3; TRBD2 might be the D (5 bases). Germline V gene data show CDR1 as SNHLY and CDR2 as FYNNEI. With 4 bases removed from V and 5 bases from J, the gap between germline ends came to 19 bases. The CDR3 consists of 16 residues. The CDR3 DNA is TGTGCCAGCAGTGTGTACGGGGTCGGGTTAGTAGATACGCAGTATTTT. Protein product: CASSVYGVGLVDTQYF.

J is TRBJ2-5 and V is TRBV10-3; 12 bases are a match to TRBD2. Germline CDR1 ENHRY, CDR2 SYGVKD. J was trimmed by 4 bases and V by 6 bases; bases with no gene match: 9. This CDR3 is 16 amino acids long. CDR3 region: CAISASMTSGRETQYF. CDR3 nucleotide sequence: TGTGCCATCAGCGCCTCCATGACTAGCGGGAGAGAGACCCAGTACTTC.

The chain has TRBV7-3 and TRBJ1-2, with 7 nucleotides matching TRBD1. Germline V gene lookup returns CDR1 SGHTA and CDR2 FQGTGA. Germline trimming cut 4 bases from V and 6 bases from J; bases unmatched to any gene: 11. This CDR3 is built from 15 residues. CDR3: CASSSQPGQINGYTF. DNA of the CDR3: TGTGCCAGCAGCTCGCAGCCGGGACAGATAAATGGCTACACCTTC.

A single count supports this clone. The chain uses TRBV28 and TRBJ2-2; 13 bases fit TRBD2. CDR1 and CDR2 (germline): MDHEN, SYDVKM. The V segment lost 3 bases and the J segment 8 bases; nucleotides outside the gene matches: 3. CDR3 length: 15 amino acids. The CDR3 nucleotides read TGTGCCAGCAGTTTTAGACTAGCGGGAGGAGGGGAGCTGTTTTTT. Translating it yields CASSFRLAGGGELFF.

The chain links TRBV6-6 to TRBJ2-5; D possibly corresponds to TRBD2 (5 bases). Germline CDR1 and CDR2: MNHNY and SVGAGI (reference sequence). V was trimmed by 4 bases and J by 5 bases, leaving 11 bases between them. There are 13 residues in the CDR3. The DNA of the CDR3 is TGTGCCAGCAGTTCTGCGGGCCGGGAGACCCAGTACTTC. This codes for CASSSAGRETQYF.

This sequence joins TRBV4-1 and TRBJ2-1; 7 positions match TRBD2. Germline V gene lookup returns CDR1 MGHRA and CDR2 YSYEKL. This CDR3 contains 14 residues. Trimming cost V 0 bases and J 9 bases; bases outside gene matches: 5. CDR3 protein: CASSQESWGGEQFF. The CDR3 DNA follows: TGCGCCAGCAGCCAAGAGTCCTGGGGGGGTGAGCAGTTCTTC.

The chain carries TRBV9 and TRBJ2-1; 12 bases are a match to TRBD2. The CDR3 runs to 15 residues. V trimming: 0 bases; J trimming: 7 bases; junction bases outside the gene matches: 2. In germline, CDR1 is SGDLS, CDR2 YYNGEE. Here the CDR3 DNA reads TGTGCCAGCAGCGTAGAGGGGACTAGCGGGAATGAGCAGTTCTTC. Protein sequence: CASSVEGTSGNEQFF.

The chain is built from TRBV4-1 and TRBJ1-4, with a weak D call TRBD1 (5 bases). Germline V CDR1 and CDR2: MGHRA, YSYEKL. Trimming removed 1 base at V and 5 bases at J, with 11 bases between. The CDR3 extends over 15 amino acids. This CDR3 is CASSQGWGSNEKLFF. In DNA, the CDR3 is TGCGCCAGCAGCCAAGGGTGGGGCTCGAATGAAAAACTGTTTTTT.

This clone was recorded a few times. This sequence joins TRBV13 and TRBJ1-5; D ambiguous. V was cut by 3 bases and J by 6 bases, with 9 bases left in between. From germline, CDR1 is PRHDT and CDR2 FYEKMQ (reference sequence). The CDR3 has 13 amino acids. The CDR3 region has the DNA TGTGCCAGCAGCTTTAAAGTAGGTCAGCCCCAGCATTTT. Protein product: CASSFKVGQPQHF.

The chain couples TRBV9 to TRBJ1-2, with 7 nucleotides matching TRBD1. The CDR3 contains 14 residues. Trimming at V came to 3 bases and at J to 8 bases, leaving 10 bases not matched to a gene. Looked up from germline, CDR1 is SGDLS and CDR2 is YYNGEE. This CDR3 reads CASSEWDSSRGYTF. The CDR3 DNA sequence: TGTGCCAGCAGCGAATGGGACAGCAGTAGGGGCTACACCTTC.

The chain's CDR3 is CASSLGRERQPQHF. The CDR3, as DNA: TGTGCCAGCAGCTTGGGTAGAGAGAGGCAGCCCCAGCATTTT. This chain connects TRBV7-2 to TRBJ1-5; D not certain. The germline V gene encodes CDR1 SGHTA and CDR2 FQGNSA. The CDR3 runs to 14 residues. V was pared by 3 bases and J by 7 bases, with 13 bases between.

The chain carries TRBV10-3 and TRBJ2-2; weak D call: TRBD2 (5 bases). The V and J ends lost 10 bases and 2 bases respectively, with 17 bases between them. The germline gives CDR1 ENHRY, CDR2 SYGVKD. The CDR3 is 15 residues long. The CDR3 DNA is TGTGCCAGCGGCGGGCCCCGGTACAACACCGGGGAGCTGTTTTTT. This translates into CASGGPRYNTGELFF.

The chain combines TRBV2 with TRBJ1-1; D uncertain. The CDR3 contains 13 residues. CDR1 and CDR2 (germline): SNHLY, FYNNEI. Trimming removed 3 bases from V and 8 bases from J, with 13 bases in between. CDR3 nucleotide sequence: TGTGCCAGCAGTGACAGCCCGCAGGTAGAAGCTTTCTTT. Its protein product is CASSDSPQVEAFF.

This clone was picked up one time. DNA of the CDR3: TGTGCCAGTAGAAAAGGGGATCTCGGGCAGCCCCAGCATTTT. It specifies CASRKGDLGQPQHF. The chain carries TRBV19 and TRBJ1-5, with a possible D match to TRBD1 (5 bases). Trimming pared 6 bases from V and 7 bases from J, leaving 16 bases between. Germline CDR1 is LNHDA and CDR2 is SQIVND (reference sequence). The CDR3 spans 14 residues.

V and J are TRBV21-1 and TRBJ2-2; the table calls TRBD1, which could not be checked here. TRBV21-1 is a pseudogene locus. The CDR3 is 16 residues long. The CDR3 is CASSCRTGLATGELFF. CDR3 coding DNA: TGTGCCAGCAGCTGTCGGACAGGGCTTGCCACCGGGGAGCTGTTTTTT.

V usage is TRBV25-1 and J usage is TRBJ2-5; possible D gene TRBD1, 6 bases. Looked up from germline, CDR1 is MGHDK and CDR2 is SYGVNS. This CDR3 contains 18 residues. V was trimmed by 0 bases and J by 2 bases, leaving 19 bases between them. CDR3 sequence (DNA): TGTGCCAGCAGTGAATATCGTGGGATTGGGGACACGCAAGAGACCCAGTACTTC. This translates into CASSEYRGIGDTQETQYF.

The J gene is TRBJ2-1, the V gene TRBV11-3; D remains ambiguous. V was pared by 3 bases and J by 7 bases, with 10 bases between. CDR1 and CDR2 (germline): SGHNT, YENEEA. This CDR3 is built from 13 residues. This chain's CDR3 is CASSLSAANEQFF. The CDR3 DNA reads as TGTGCCAGCAGCTTGTCCGCGGCGAATGAGCAGTTCTTC.

This clone has more than one count but fewer than ten. V gene TRBV2 combines with J gene TRBJ2-2; unclear D gene. This CDR3 comprises 13 residues. Germline V gene data show CDR1 as SNHLY and CDR2 as FYNNEI. V lost 7 bases to trimming and J lost 0 bases, with 6 bases between them. The CDR3 region is CASIRANTGELFF. CDR3 DNA: TGTGCCAGCATTCGGGCGAACACCGGGGAGCTGTTTTTT.

V is TRBV4-3 and J is TRBJ1-2; perhaps TRBD1 as D (6 bases). CDR1 and CDR2 (germline): LGHNA, YSLEER. V was pared by 0 bases and J by 8 bases, with 13 bases between. CDR3 length: 14 amino acids. DNA for the CDR3: TGCGCCAGCAGCCAAGAGCCCAGGGGAGGCGGCTACACCTTC. Its protein is CASSQEPRGGGYTF.

The rearrangement joins TRBV6-1 to TRBJ1-1, with D possibly being TRBD1 (5 bases). Trimming took off 8 bases at V and 5 bases at J, with 15 bases between the two ends. The CDR3 has 13 residues. Germline CDR1 is MNHNS and CDR2 is SASEGT. CDR3: CASPQDPRTEAFF. The CDR3 DNA reads as TGTGCCAGCCCACAGGACCCGAGGACTGAAGCTTTCTTT.

This sequence joins TRBV29-1 and TRBJ2-7; 9 bases match TRBD1. The length of the CDR3 is 15 residues. Trimming removed 3 bases from V and 2 bases from J; junction bases left unmatched: 8. Germline-derived CDR1 and CDR2 are SQVTM and ANQGSEA. CDR3 region: CSVDVRQGVPYEQYF. The DNA for the CDR3 is TGCAGCGTTGACGTCCGACAGGGGGTCCCCTACGAGCAGTACTTC.

The chain links TRBV5-1 to TRBJ2-1; 8 bases are shared with TRBD1. After removal of 4 bases from V and 11 bases from J, the junction contained 2 bases not matched to a gene. The germline CDR1 and CDR2 sequences are SGHRS and YFSETQ. The CDR3 spans 11 residues. CDR3 in amino acids: CASSGDRKQFF. The CDR3 DNA sequence: TGCGCCAGCAGCGGGGACAGGAAGCAGTTCTTC.

V and J are TRBV5-1 and TRBJ2-1; D not certain. Per the germline V gene, CDR1 is SGHRS and CDR2 is YFSETQ. The CDR3 is 14 residues long. Trimming removed 1 base from V and 5 bases from J, with 10 bases in between. The CDR3 loop is CASSLQGPDNEQFF. As DNA, the CDR3 is TGCGCCAGCAGCTTGCAAGGCCCAGACAATGAGCAGTTCTTC.

This rearrangement joins TRBV7-3 to TRBJ2-1, with 8 bases lining up with TRBD2. With V trimmed by 5 bases and J by 9 bases, 12 bases remained unmatched. CDR1 is SGHTA and CDR2 is FQGTGA in the germline V gene. The CDR3 totals 15 residues. For the CDR3, the DNA is TGTGCCAGCAGCGTTTCCGGGACTAGTAGGTCTGAGCAGTTCTTC. Translating it yields CASSVSGTSRSEQFF.

V is TRBV29-1 and J is TRBJ2-3; 8 positions match TRBD2. Losses at the gene ends were 5 bases for V and 0 bases for J; bases not matched to a gene: 4. CDR1 and CDR2 (germline): SQVTM, ANQGSEA. This CDR3 spans 14 amino acids. The DNA of the CDR3 is TGCAGCGTTACCGGGAGGGTTAGCACAGATACGCAGTATTTT. Translating it yields CSVTGRVSTDTQYF.

The chain employs TRBV19 and TRBJ2-2; no clear D. Deletions cut 6 bases from V and 2 bases from J, with 19 bases between. The V gene's germline CDR1 is LNHDA and CDR2 SQIVND (reference sequence). The CDR3 totals 17 residues. The CDR3 loop is CASRYRGLLANTGELFF. The CDR3 coding sequence is TGTGCCAGTAGATATCGCGGTCTCTTAGCAAACACCGGGGAGCTGTTTTTT.

The J gene is TRBJ1-4, the V gene TRBV9; no clear D gene. The V gene lost 3 bases and the J gene lost 4 bases, with 16 bases spanning the gap. The CDR3 spans 16 residues. Germline V gene sequence: CDR1 SGDLS, CDR2 YYNGEE. This CDR3 reads CASSAHAFAGNEKLFF. The CDR3 nucleotides are TGTGCCAGCAGCGCCCACGCATTTGCTGGTAATGAAAAACTGTTTTTT.

This chain links TRBV28 with TRBJ1-2; no reliable D call. Per the germline V gene, CDR1 is MDHEN and CDR2 is SYDVKM. The CDR3 has 13 residues. V was trimmed by 7 bases and J by 3 bases, leaving 12 bases between them. CDR3 protein: CASKTRAYYGYTF. The CDR3 DNA is TGTGCCAGCAAGACGAGGGCTTACTATGGCTACACCTTC.